This entry concerns a single TCR beta chain. What it recognizes is unknown. These data are taken from a study of beta chain features in type 1 diabetes. The study, taken as a whole, reports: Moderate but significant shortening of TCRB CDR3s was recorded in all four CD4+ subsets from Type 1 diabetes patients. Reduced insertions and increased deletions marked VDJ junctions in type 1 diabetes patients.

Researchers reported sorting CD4+ naive, central memory, regulatory and stem cell-like memory cells via CD45RO/CCR7/CD25/CD127/CD95/CD27. The V segment lost 2 bases and the J segment 5 bases; nucleotides outside the gene matches: 2. The germline V gene encodes CDR1 SGHDT and CDR2 YYEEEE. This CDR3 has 14 amino acids. Every isolated RNA sample was fully reverse transcribed, so sequencing captured expressed TCRB transcripts. Generated by immunoSEQ multiplex PCR, the TCRdb table keeps only in-frame clones and is missing some. This sample has approximately 280,000 clones, with about 15% found just once. The rearrangement links TRBV5-6 to TRBJ1-4; 8 positions agree with TRBD1. Input material: naive CD4+ T cells from blood. The sequence was obtained from a man between 18 and 35 years old with type 1 diabetes. CDR3 region: CASSFRTGNEKLFF. The CDR3 nucleotides read TGTGCCAGCAGCTTCCGGACAGGGAATGAAAAACTGTTTTTT.